These T cell receptor beta chains were read from a single sample in a study of human T cells and chemical hapten exposure. Each CDR3 protein is one row after TCRdb ran MiXCR on the RACE reads. The profile shows roughly 94,000 distinct CDR3 sequences, roughly a tenth of them singletons. The sample here was whole blood, taken in connection with sensitization to the hapten diphenylcyclopropenone (DPC). These TCRs come from a woman aged 40 to 50 with alopecia areata. Some clones in this sample may be carry-over from other donors' samples. Both conserved end residues are part of each CDR3. A D gene is named only where the DNA matches it firmly. For some rows the clone size is stated as once, few or many, or as a class when expanded; others skip it.

v_call: TRBV10-3; j_call: TRBJ2-5; clone_size: many; d_call: .; cdr3_nt: TGTGCCATCTCAGGGGACCAAGAGACCCAGTACTTC; cdr3_aa: CAISGDQETQYF
v_call: TRBV12-3/TRBV12-4; j_call: TRBJ1-5; clone_size: many; d_call: .; cdr3_nt: TGTGCCAGCAGTTTAGCGAGCCATAGCAATCAGCCCCAGCATTTT; cdr3_aa: CASSLASHSNQPQHF
v_call: TRBV4-2; j_call: TRBJ2-1; clone_size: .; d_call: .; cdr3_nt: TGTGCCAGCAGCCAACTGACGAGAGGACTGACCTACAATGAGCAGTTCTTC; cdr3_aa: CASSQLTRGLTYNEQFF
v_call: TRBV19; j_call: TRBJ1-5; clone_size: few; d_call: .; cdr3_nt: TGTGCCAGTAATTGGGGAGAGACCAATCAGCCCCAGCATTTT; cdr3_aa: CASNWGETNQPQHF
v_call: TRBV7-9; j_call: TRBJ2-3; clone_size: .; d_call: TRBD2; cdr3_nt: TGTGCCAGCAGCTTAGGACCGACTAGCGGAAACACAGATACGCAGTATTTT; cdr3_aa: CASSLGPTSGNTDTQYF
v_call: TRBV28; j_call: TRBJ2-7; clone_size: many; d_call: .; cdr3_nt: TGTGCCAGCAGTCATCCCTACGAGCAGTACTTC; cdr3_aa: CASSHPYEQYF
v_call: TRBV29-1; j_call: TRBJ2-3; clone_size: few; d_call: .; cdr3_nt: TGCGCTTCATCCGATGGGAGGCCGGCAGATACGCAGTATTTT; cdr3_aa: CASSDGRPADTQYF
v_call: TRBV7-3; j_call: TRBJ2-3; clone_size: few; d_call: .; cdr3_nt: TGTGCCAGCAGCTTCGGCCCTTCGGGGTCTAGCACAGATACGCAGTATTTT; cdr3_aa: CASSFGPSGSSTDTQYF
v_call: TRBV6-2/TRBV6-3; j_call: TRBJ2-7; clone_size: many; d_call: TRBD2; cdr3_nt: TGTGCCAGCAGTCTCGGACTAGCGGGAGCCTACGAGCAGTACTTC; cdr3_aa: CASSLGLAGAYEQYF
v_call: TRBV7-3; j_call: TRBJ2-1; clone_size: .; d_call: .; cdr3_nt: TGTGCCAGCAGCTTGCCCAACAATGAGCAGTTCTTC; cdr3_aa: CASSLPNNEQFF
v_call: TRBV5-1; j_call: TRBJ2-1; clone_size: .; d_call: TRBD2; cdr3_nt: TGCGCCAGCAGCATCCGACTAGCGGGAATCTACAATGAGCAGTTCTTC; cdr3_aa: CASSIRLAGIYNEQFF
v_call: TRBV27; j_call: TRBJ2-3; clone_size: many; d_call: TRBD2; cdr3_nt: TGTGCCAGCAGTTTACGGGCTAGCGGGGTAGATACGCAGTATTTT; cdr3_aa: CASSLRASGVDTQYF
v_call: TRBV7-6; j_call: TRBJ2-1; clone_size: .; d_call: .; cdr3_nt: TGTGTCAGCAGCTTAAGGCAGAAGGAACGGTTCTTC; cdr3_aa: CVSSLRQKERFF
v_call: TRBV12-3/TRBV12-4; j_call: TRBJ2-2; clone_size: many; d_call: .; cdr3_nt: TGTGCCAGCAGTTTGAGGCAGCTGAACACCGGGGAGCTGTTTTTT; cdr3_aa: CASSLRQLNTGELFF
v_call: TRBV12-3/TRBV12-4; j_call: TRBJ1-2; clone_size: .; d_call: TRBD1; cdr3_nt: TGTGCCAGCAGTTTTCTCAGGGGGCATGGCTACACCTTC; cdr3_aa: CASSFLRGHGYTF
v_call: TRBV5-5; j_call: TRBJ1-1; clone_size: many; d_call: .; cdr3_nt: TGTGCCAGCAGCTTCCGGGGGGAGAGAGGCACTGAAGCTTTCTTT; cdr3_aa: CASSFRGERGTEAFF
v_call: TRBV9; j_call: TRBJ2-4; clone_size: many; d_call: .; cdr3_nt: TGTGCCAGCAGCGTAGATTCAGTGACCCCCAAAAACATTCAGTACTTC; cdr3_aa: CASSVDSVTPKNIQYF